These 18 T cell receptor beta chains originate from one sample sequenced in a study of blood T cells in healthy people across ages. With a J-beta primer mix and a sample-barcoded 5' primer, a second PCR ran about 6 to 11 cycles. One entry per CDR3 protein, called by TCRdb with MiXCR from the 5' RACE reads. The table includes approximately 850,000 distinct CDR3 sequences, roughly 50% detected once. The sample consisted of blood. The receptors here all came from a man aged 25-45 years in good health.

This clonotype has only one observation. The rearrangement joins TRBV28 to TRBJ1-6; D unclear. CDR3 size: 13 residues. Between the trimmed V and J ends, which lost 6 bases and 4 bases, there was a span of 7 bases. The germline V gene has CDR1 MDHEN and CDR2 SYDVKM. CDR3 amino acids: CASSRQYNSPLHF. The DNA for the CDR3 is TGTGCCAGCAGCCGTCAATATAATTCACCCCTCCACTTT.

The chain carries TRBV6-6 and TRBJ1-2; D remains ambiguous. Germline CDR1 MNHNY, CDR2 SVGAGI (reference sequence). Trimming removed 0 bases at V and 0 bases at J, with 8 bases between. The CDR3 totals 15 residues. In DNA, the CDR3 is TGTGCCAGCAGTTACTCAGCCGTAGCTAACTATGGCTACACCTTC. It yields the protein CASSYSAVANYGYTF.

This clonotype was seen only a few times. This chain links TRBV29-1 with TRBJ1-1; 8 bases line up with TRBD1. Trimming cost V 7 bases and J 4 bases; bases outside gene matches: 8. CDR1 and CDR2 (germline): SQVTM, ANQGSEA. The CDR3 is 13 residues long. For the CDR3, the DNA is TGCAGCGCCCAACAGGGGGTTGTCACTGAAGCTTTCTTT. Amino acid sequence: CSAQQGVVTEAFF.

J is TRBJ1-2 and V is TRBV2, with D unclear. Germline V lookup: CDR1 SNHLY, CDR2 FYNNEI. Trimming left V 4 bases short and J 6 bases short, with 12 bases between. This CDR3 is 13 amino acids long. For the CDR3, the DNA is TGTGCCAGCAGTGTAGCCCTGGATGATGGCTACACCTTC. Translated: CASSVALDDGYTF.

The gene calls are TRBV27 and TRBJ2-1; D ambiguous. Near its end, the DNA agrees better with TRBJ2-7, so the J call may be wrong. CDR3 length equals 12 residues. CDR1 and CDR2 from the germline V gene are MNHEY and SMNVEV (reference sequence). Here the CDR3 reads CASSFADNEQYF. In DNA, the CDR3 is TGTGCCAGCAGTTTTGCCGACAATGAGCAGTACTTC.

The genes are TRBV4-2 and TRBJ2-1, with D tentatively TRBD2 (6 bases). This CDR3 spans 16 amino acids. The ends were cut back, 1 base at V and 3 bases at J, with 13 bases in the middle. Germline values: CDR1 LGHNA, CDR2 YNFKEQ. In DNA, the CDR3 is TGTGCCAGCAGCCAAGCAGCCAGCGGGCTCTACAATGAGCAGTTCTTC. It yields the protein CASSQAASGLYNEQFF.

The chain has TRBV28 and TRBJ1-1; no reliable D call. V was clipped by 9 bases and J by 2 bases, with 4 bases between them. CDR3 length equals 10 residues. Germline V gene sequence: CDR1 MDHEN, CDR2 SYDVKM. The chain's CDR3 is CASKNTEAFF. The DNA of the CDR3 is TGTGCCAGTAAAAACACTGAAGCTTTCTTT.

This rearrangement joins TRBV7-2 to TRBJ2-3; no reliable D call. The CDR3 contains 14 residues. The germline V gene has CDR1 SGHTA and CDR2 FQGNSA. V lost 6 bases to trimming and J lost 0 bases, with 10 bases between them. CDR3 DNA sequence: TGTGCCAGCAGTTCGAATCCTAGCACAGATACGCAGTATTTT. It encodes CASSSNPSTDTQYF. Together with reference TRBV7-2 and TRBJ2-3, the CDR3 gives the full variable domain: GAGVSQSPSNKVTEKGKDVELRCDPISGHTALYWYRQSLGQGLEFLIYFQGNSAPDKSGLPSDRFSAERTGGSVSTLTIQRTQQEDSAVYLCASSSNPSTDTQYFGPGTRLTVL.

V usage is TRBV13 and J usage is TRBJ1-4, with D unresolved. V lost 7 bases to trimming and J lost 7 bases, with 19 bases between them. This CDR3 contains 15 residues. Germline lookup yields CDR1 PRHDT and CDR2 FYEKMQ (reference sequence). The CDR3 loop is CASTAYPKGVEKLFF. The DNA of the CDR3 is TGTGCCAGCACCGCTTACCCGAAAGGAGTTGAAAAACTGTTTTTT.

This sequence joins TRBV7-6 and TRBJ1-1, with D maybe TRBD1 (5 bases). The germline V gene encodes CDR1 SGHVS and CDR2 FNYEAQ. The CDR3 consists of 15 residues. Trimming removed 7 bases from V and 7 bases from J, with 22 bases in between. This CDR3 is CASTPTGGKDDEAFF. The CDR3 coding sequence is TGTGCCAGCACCCCAACCGGGGGGAAGGACGATGAAGCTTTCTTT.

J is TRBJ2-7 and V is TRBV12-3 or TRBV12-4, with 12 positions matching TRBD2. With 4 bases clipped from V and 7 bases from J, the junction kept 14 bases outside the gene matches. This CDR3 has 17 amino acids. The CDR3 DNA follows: TGTGCCAGCAGTTGGATCTGGGCTAGCGGGAGGGGTGGTGAGCAGTACTTC. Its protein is CASSWIWASGRGGEQYF.

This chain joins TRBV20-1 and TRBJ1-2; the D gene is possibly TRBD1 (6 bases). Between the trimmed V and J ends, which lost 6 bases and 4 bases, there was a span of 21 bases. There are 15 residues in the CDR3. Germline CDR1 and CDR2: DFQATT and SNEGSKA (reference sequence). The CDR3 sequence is CSAQGQSRESYGYTF. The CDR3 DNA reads TGCAGTGCCCAGGGGCAGTCCAGGGAGAGCTATGGCTACACCTTC.

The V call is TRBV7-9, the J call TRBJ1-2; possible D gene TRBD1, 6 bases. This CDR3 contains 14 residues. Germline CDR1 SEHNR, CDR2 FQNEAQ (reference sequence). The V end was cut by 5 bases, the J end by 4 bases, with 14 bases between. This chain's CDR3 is CASSPEQGSYGYTF. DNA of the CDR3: TGTGCCAGCAGCCCCGAACAGGGAAGCTATGGCTACACCTTC.

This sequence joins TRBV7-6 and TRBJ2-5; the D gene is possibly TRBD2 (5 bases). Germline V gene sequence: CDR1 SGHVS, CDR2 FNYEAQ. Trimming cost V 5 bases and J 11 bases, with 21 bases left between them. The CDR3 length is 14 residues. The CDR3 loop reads CASSTSGSDNEQYF. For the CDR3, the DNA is TGTGCCAGCAGCACCAGCGGAAGCGACAATGAGCAGTACTTC.

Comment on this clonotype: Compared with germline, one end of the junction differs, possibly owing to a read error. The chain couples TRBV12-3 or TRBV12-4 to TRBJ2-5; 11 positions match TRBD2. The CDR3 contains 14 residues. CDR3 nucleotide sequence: TGTGCCAGCAGATTAGCGGGGGGGCTGGAGACCCAGTACTTC. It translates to CASRLAGGLETQYF.

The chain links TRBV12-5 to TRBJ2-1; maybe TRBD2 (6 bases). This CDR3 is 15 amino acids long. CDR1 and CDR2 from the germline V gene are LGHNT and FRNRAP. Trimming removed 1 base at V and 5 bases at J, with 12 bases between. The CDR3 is CASGLGSGGHNEQFF. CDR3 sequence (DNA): TGTGCTAGTGGTTTGGGTAGCGGAGGCCACAATGAGCAGTTCTTC.

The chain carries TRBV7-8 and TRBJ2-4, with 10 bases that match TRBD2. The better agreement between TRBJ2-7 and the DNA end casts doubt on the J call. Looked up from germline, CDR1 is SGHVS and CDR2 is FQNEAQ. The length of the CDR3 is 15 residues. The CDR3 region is CASSLLAGESHEQYF. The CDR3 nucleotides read TGTGCCAGCAGCTTACTAGCGGGAGAATCCCACGAGCAGTACTTC.

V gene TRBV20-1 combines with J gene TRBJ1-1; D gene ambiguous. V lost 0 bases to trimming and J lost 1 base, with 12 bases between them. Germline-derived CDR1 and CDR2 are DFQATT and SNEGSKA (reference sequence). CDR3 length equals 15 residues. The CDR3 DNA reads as TGCAGTGCTAGAGACCCGACGGCAGGGAACACTGAAGCTTTCTTT. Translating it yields CSARDPTAGNTEAFF.